These T cell receptor beta chains were read from a single sample in a study of T-cell reconstitution after alpha-beta-depleted transplantation in children. From the PCR reads, TCRdb called clonotypes with MiXCR, one entry per CDR3 protein. The data hold about 210,000 distinct CDR3 sequences, with roughly a sixth observed a single time. The sequences come from PBMCs, mostly from graft donor cells, collected 360 days after TCRalphabeta/CD19-depleted stem cell transplant. The receptors originated from a male patient between 2 and 10 years old who had a stem cell transplant for acute lymphoblastic leukemia, so the T cells may come from the graft donor. The CDR3 runs from the conserved cysteine through the conserved F or W. Each record gives: clone size, D gene, J gene, CDR3 length, V gene, CDR3 protein, CDR3 DNA. A D gene is named only where the DNA matches it firmly. The listing skips clone size in some rows; elsewhere it reads once, few, many or a size class.

. | . | TRBJ2-4 | 14 | TRBV7-9 | CASSSGQGGDIQYF | TGTGCCAGCTCCTCGGGGCAGGGCGGGGACATTCAGTACTTC
. | . | TRBJ2-3 | 17 | TRBV4-2 | CASSQDRKQGSTDTQYF | TGTGCCAGCAGCCAAGATCGGAAACAGGGAAGCACAGATACGCAGTATTTT
few | . | TRBJ2-7 | 14 | TRBV12-3/TRBV12-4 | CASSWGGGNDEQYF | TGTGCCAGCAGTTGGGGAGGGGGGAATGATGAGCAGTACTTC
many | . | TRBJ2-7 | 13 | TRBV10-3 | CAISEARSYEQYF | TGTGCCATCAGTGAGGCCCGCAGTTACGAGCAGTACTTC
. | . | TRBJ2-1 | 14 | TRBV20-1 | CSVFGYPKPSEQFF | TGCAGTGTATTCGGTTATCCCAAACCAAGTGAGCAGTTCTTC
many | TRBD2 | TRBJ2-3 | 18 | TRBV11-2 | CASSLVSIAGKITDTQYF | TGTGCCAGCAGCTTAGTATCCATAGCGGGGAAAATCACAGATACGCAGTATTTT
. | . | TRBJ1-3 | 15 | TRBV12-3/TRBV12-4 | CASRYPRSSGNIIYF | TGTGCCAGCAGATACCCTAGGAGCTCTGGAAACATCATATATTTT
. | TRBD1 | TRBJ1-4 | 15 | TRBV6-1 | CASSPSGAGGEKLFF | TGTGCCAGCAGCCCCTCGGGGGCAGGGGGAGAAAAACTGTTTTTT
few | . | TRBJ2-7 | 13 | TRBV4-2 | CASSQEREYEQYF | TGTGCCAGCAGCCAAGAAAGAGAGTACGAGCAGTACTTC
few | . | TRBJ1-2 | 16 | TRBV29-1 | CSVEGVIGRPSYGYTF | TGCAGCGTTGAGGGAGTCATAGGACGACCTTCCTATGGCTACACCTTC
few | . | TRBJ1-6 | 15 | TRBV4-3 | CASSQVPGLNSPLHF | TGCGCCAGCAGCCAAGTACCAGGGCTGAATTCACCCCTCCACTTT
. | TRBD1 | TRBJ1-1 | 15 | TRBV12-3/TRBV12-4 | CASKYRGGGGTEAFF | TGTGCCAGCAAGTACAGAGGGGGCGGTGGCACTGAAGCTTTCTTT
. | TRBD1 | TRBJ2-5 | 16 | TRBV12-3/TRBV12-4 | CASSFIPGQGQETQYF | TGTGCCAGCAGTTTTATCCCGGGACAGGGGCAAGAGACCCAGTACTTC
many | TRBD1 | TRBJ2-1 | 15 | TRBV5-1 | CASSYPGQGGPQQFF | TGCGCCAGCAGCTACCCGGGACAGGGTGGGCCCCAGCAGTTCTTC
. | . | TRBJ1-4 | 12 | TRBV29-1 | CSVEGLSEKLFF | TGCAGCGTTGAGGGGTTGAGTGAAAAACTGTTTTTT
. | TRBD2 | TRBJ2-2 | 17 | TRBV27 | CASSSGTSEANTGELFF | TGTGCCAGCAGTTCTGGGACTAGCGAGGCGAACACCGGGGAGCTGTTTTTT
many | TRBD2 | TRBJ2-1 | 15 | TRBV11-2 | CASSRIAGRYNEQFF | TGTGCCAGCAGCCGAATAGCGGGCCGATACAATGAGCAGTTCTTC
. | TRBD1 | TRBJ2-3 | 13 | TRBV29-1 | CSAGTGLTDTQYF | TGCAGCGCCGGGACAGGGTTAACAGATACGCAGTATTTT
few | . | TRBJ1-4 | 16 | TRBV3-1 | CASSQDLGATNEKLFF | TGTGCCAGCAGCCAAGATTTAGGGGCGACTAATGAAAAACTGTTTTTT
. | . | TRBJ1-2 | 13 | TRBV7-9 | CASSPRGNYGYTF | TGTGCCAGCAGCCCGCGGGGGAACTATGGCTACACCTTC
. | . | TRBJ2-1 | 16 | TRBV15 | CATSSGGVASYNEQFF | TGTGCCACCAGCTCGGGGGGCGTCGCGTCCTACAATGAGCAGTTCTTC
. | TRBD1 | TRBJ2-7 | 16 | TRBV6-1 | CASRRTKTGNSYEQYF | TGTGCCAGCAGGAGGACCAAGACAGGGAACTCCTACGAGCAGTACTTC